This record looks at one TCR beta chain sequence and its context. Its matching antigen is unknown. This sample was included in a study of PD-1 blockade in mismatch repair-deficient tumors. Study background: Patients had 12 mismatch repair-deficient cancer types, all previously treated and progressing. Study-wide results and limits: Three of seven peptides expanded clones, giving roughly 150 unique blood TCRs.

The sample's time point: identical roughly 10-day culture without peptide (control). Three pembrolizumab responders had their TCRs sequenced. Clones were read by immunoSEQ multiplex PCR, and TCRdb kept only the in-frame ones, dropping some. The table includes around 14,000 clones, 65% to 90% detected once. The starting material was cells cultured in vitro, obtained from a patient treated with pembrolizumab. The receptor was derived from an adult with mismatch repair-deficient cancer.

CDR3 loop: CASSDIQGAQTQYF. The DNA of the CDR3 is TGTGCCAGCAGTGACATCCAGGGTGCACAGACCCAGTACTTC. The genes are TRBV2 and TRBJ2-5; D possibly corresponds to TRBD1 (5 bases). Germline V gene lookup returns CDR1 SNHLY and CDR2 FYNNEI. The length of the CDR3 is 14 residues. V shed 3 bases and J shed 6 bases, with 14 bases lying between them. Together with reference TRBV2 and TRBJ2-5, the CDR3 gives the full variable domain: EPEVTQTPSHQVTQMGQEVILRCVPISNHLYFYWYRQILGQKVEFLVSFYNNEISEKSEIFDDQFSVERPDGSNFTLKIRSTKLEDSAMYFCASSDIQGAQTQYFGPGTRLLVL.